The subject of this entry is one T cell receptor (beta chain). Its target is unknown. The sample is drawn from a study of T cell repertoires in cytomegalovirus infection. Study context: HLA-B-restricted CMV epitopes that are well studied, plus recently identified HLA-C-restricted ones, were used by the study. Public TCR beta signatures marked donors with CMV infection and the matching HLA. Study results and limitations: Carriers of CMV plus the relevant HLA were identified by cumulative public TCR beta family frequency. CMV-specific TCR beta clonotypes restricted by HLA-C dominated the ex vivo response.

From the reads, TCRdb called clonotypes with MiXCR, one entry per CDR3 protein. The table includes hundreds of thousands of distinct CDR3 sequences, 33% detected once. The receptor comes from a human donor in good health (CMV status not recorded). Some clones in this sample may be carry-over from other donors' samples. Here the sequenced sample was cultured PBMCs, taken from culture after CMV antigen stimulation.

The CDR3 loop reads CASSSQRGTGLGSYEQYF. The CDR3 coding sequence is TGTGCCAGCAGCTCTCAACGCGGGACAGGGTTGGGATCCTACGAGCAGTACTTC. The rearrangement links TRBV5-6 to TRBJ2-7; 9 bases are a match to TRBD1. The CDR3 length is 18 residues. Trimming removed 3 bases from V and 1 base from J; junction bases left unmatched: 14. CDR1 and CDR2 from the germline V gene are SGHDT and YYEEEE.